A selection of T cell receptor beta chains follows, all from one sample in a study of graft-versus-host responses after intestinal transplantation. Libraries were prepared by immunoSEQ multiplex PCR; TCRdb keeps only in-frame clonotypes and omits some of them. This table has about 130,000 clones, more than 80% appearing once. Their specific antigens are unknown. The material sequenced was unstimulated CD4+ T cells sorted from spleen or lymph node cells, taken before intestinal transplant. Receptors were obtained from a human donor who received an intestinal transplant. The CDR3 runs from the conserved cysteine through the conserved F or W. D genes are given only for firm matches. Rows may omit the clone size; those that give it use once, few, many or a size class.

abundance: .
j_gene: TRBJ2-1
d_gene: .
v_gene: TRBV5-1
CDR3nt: TGCGCCAGCAGCTTCGCGTCTGAGCAGTTCTTC
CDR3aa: CASSFASEQFF

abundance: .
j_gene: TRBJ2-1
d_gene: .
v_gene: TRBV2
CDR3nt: TGTGCCAGCAGTGACAGGCTACCCTCAGCGAGTAGCGGAAGAGTCAATGAGCAGTTCTTC
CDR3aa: CASSDRLPSASSGRVNEQFF

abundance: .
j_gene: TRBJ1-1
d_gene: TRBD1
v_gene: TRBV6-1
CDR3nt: TGTGCCAGCAGTGAAGGGGACAGGGAGACTGAAGCTTTCTTT
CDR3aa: CASSEGDRETEAFF

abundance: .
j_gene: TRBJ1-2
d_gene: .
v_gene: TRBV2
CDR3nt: TGTGCCAGCAGTGTTTACAGGCCTGGCTACACCTTC
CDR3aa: CASSVYRPGYTF

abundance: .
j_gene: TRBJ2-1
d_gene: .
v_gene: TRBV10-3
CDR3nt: TGTGCCATCGGCGGATCCCGGGATGAGCAGTTCTTC
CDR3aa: CAIGGSRDEQFF

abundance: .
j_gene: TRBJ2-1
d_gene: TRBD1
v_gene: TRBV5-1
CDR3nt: TGCGCCAGCAGCAGCCTTCAGGGGGCAAGGGAGCAGTTCTTC
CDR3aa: CASSSLQGAREQFF

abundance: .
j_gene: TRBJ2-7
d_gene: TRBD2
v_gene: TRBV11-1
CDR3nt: TGTGCCAGCAGCACCGTAGCGGGATCCCCTGACGAGCAGTACTTC
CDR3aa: CASSTVAGSPDEQYF

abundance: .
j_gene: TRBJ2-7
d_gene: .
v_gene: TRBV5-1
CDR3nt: TGCGCCAGCAGCTTATCCGGACAGTCCTACGAGCAGTACTTC
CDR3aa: CASSLSGQSYEQYF

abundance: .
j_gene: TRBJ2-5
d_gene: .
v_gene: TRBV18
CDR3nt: TGTGCCAGCTCACGTCAAGAGACCCAGTACTTC
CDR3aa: CASSRQETQYF

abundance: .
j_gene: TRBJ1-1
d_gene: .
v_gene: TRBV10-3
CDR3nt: TGTGCCATCAGTCCCGGGTACATGAACACTGAAGCTTTCTTT
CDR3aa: CAISPGYMNTEAFF

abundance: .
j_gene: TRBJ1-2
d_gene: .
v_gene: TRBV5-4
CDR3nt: TGTGCCAGCAGCTCCGGCCCCCCCCGGGGAGGGGGCTACACCTTC
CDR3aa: CASSSGPPRGGGYTF

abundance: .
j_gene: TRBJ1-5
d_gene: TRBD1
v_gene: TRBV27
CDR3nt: TGTGCCAGCAGTAGTACAGGGGTCCGGCGTCAGCCCCAGCATTTT
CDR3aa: CASSSTGVRRQPQHF

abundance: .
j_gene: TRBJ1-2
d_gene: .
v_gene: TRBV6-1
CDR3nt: TGTGCCAGCAGTGAAGCGGGACATAGAGGCTACACCTTC
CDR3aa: CASSEAGHRGYTF

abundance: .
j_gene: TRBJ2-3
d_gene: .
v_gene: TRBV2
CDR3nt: TGTGCCAGCAGGACCGGACTGGCGATTGGGGGAACAGATACGCAGTATTTT
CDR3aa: CASRTGLAIGGTDTQYF

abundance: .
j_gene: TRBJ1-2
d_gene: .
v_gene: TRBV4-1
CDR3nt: TGCGCCAGCAGCCCCCTGAAGGAATACTATGGCTACACCTTC
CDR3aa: CASSPLKEYYGYTF

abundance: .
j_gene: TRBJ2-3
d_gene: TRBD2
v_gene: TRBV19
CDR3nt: TGTGCCAGTAGTATCTTGGTAGCGGGGCTCTCAGATACGCAGTATTTT
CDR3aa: CASSILVAGLSDTQYF

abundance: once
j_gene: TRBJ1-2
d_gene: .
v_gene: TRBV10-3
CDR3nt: TGTGCCTCGGGGGGGGGAGCTAACTATGGCTACACCTTC
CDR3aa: CASGGGANYGYTF

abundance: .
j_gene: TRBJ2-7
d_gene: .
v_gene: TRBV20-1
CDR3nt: TGCAGTGCTCGGCGGGGTTACGAGCAGTACTTC
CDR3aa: CSARRGYEQYF

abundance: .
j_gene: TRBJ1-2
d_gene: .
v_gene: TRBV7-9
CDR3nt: TGTGCCAGCGGAGACAGTAACTATGGCTACACCTTC
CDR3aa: CASGDSNYGYTF

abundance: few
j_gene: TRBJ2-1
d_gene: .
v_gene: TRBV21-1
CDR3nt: TGTGCCAGCCTTGAGAATGAGCAGTTCTTC
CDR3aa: CASLENEQFF

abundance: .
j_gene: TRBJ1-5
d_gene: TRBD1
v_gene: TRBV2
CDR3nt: TGTGCCAGCGGACAGGGCCGAACCCAGCCCCAGCATTTT
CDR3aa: CASGQGRTQPQHF

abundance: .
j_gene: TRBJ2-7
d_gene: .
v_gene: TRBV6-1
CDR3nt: TGTGCCAGCAGTGAAGTGAACTACGAGCAGTACTTC
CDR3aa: CASSEVNYEQYF

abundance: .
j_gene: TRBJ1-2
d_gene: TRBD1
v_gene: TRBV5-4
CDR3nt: TGTGCCAGCAGCTTTGACAGGGGACATGGCTACACCTTC
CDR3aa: CASSFDRGHGYTF

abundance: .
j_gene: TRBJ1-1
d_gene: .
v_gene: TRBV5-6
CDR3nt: TGTGCCAGCAGACCTGACAGAACGAACACTGAAGCTTTCTTT
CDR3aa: CASRPDRTNTEAFF

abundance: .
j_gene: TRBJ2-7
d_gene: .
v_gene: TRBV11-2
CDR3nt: TGTGCCAGCAGCTTAGTAGTGGAGCCAGGGGAGCAGTACTTC
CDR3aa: CASSLVVEPGEQYF

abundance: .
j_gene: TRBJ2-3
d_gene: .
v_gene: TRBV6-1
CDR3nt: TGTGCCAGCAGTGAAGCCTCTCTTAAGAGAGATACGCAGTATTTT
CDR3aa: CASSEASLKRDTQYF

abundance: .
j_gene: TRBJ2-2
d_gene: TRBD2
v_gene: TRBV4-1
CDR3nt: TGCGCCAGCAGCCGCCTCTCGAGCGGGGGGGCCGACACCGGGGAGCTGTTTTTT
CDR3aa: CASSRLSSGGADTGELFF

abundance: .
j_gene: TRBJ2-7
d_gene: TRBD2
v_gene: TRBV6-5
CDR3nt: TGTGCCAGCAGTTACTCATTACTAGCGGGGGGGGAGCAGTACTTC
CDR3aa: CASSYSLLAGGEQYF

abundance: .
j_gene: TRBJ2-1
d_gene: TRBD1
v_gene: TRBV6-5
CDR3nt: TGTGCCAGCAGTTATCAGGGGACAGGCTACTACAATGAGCAGTTCTTC
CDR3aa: CASSYQGTGYYNEQFF

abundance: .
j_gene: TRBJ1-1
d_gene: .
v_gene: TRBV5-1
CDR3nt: TGCGCCAGCAGCGGAAGAGTGGGGAGTATGAGCACTGAAACTTTCTTT
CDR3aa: CASSGRVGSMSTETFF

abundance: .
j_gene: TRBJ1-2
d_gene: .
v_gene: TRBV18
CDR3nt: TGTGCCAGCTCACCCGACGGAGCCTATGGCTACACCTTC
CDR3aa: CASSPDGAYGYTF

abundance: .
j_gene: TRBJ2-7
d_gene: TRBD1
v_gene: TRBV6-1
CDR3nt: TGTGCCAGCTTCGGGACAGGGTCCTACGAGCAGTACTTC
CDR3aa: CASFGTGSYEQYF

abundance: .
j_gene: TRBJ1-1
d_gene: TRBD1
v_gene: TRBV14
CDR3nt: TGTGCCAGCAGCCAAGCCTGGACAGGCCAAGAAGCTTTCTTT
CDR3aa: CASSQAWTGQEAFF